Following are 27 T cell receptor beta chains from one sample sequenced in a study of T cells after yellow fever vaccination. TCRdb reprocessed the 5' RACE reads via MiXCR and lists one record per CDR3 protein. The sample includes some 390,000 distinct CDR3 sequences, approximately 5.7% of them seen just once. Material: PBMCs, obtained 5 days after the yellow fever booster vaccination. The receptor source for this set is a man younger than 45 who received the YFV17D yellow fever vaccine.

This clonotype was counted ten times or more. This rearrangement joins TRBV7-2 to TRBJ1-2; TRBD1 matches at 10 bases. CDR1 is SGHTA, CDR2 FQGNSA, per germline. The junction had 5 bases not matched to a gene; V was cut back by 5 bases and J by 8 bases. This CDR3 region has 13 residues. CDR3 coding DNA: TGTGCCAGCAGCCCCGGGACAGGGGTAGGCTACACCTTC. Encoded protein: CASSPGTGVGYTF.

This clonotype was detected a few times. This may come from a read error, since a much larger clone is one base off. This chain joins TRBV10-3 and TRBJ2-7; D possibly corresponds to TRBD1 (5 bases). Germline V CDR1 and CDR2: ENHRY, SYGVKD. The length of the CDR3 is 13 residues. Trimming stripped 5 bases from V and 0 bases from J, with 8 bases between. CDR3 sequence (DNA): TGTGCCATCAGTCTCGACAGCTCCTACGAGCAGTACTTC. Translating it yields CAISLDSSYEQYF.

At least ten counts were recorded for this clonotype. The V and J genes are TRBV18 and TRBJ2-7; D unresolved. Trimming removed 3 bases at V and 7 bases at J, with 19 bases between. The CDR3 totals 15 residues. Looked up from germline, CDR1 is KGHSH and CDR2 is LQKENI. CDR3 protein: CASSPLGDPSVEQYF. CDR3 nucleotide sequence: TGTGCCAGCTCACCTCTTGGTGATCCCTCTGTTGAGCAGTACTTC.

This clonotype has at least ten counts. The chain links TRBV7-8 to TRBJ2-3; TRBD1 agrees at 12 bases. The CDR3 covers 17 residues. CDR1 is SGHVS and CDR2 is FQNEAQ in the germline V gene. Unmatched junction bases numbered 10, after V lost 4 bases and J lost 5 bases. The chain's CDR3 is CASSWPRDRGRKDTQYF. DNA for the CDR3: TGTGCCAGCAGCTGGCCCCGGGACAGGGGGCGTAAAGATACGCAGTATTTT.

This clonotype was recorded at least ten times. DNA of the CDR3: TGTGCCAGCAGCTTAGTGAGGGGAGACACTGAAGCTTTCTTT. Protein product: CASSLVRGDTEAFF. This chain uses TRBV7-2 with TRBJ1-1, with D maybe TRBD1 (5 bases). The CDR3 is made up of 14 amino acids. Trimming shortened V by 1 base and J by 3 bases, and 9 bases separated the two germline ends. Germline lookup yields CDR1 SGHTA and CDR2 FQGNSA.

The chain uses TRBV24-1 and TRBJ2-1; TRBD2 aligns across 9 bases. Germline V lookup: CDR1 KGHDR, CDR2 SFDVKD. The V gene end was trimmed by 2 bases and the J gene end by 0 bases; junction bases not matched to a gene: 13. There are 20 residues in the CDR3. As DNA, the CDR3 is TGTGCCACCAGTGATTCCCCCACTAGCGGGTCCCGTAGCTCCTACAATGAGCAGTTCTTC. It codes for CATSDSPTSGSRSSYNEQFF.

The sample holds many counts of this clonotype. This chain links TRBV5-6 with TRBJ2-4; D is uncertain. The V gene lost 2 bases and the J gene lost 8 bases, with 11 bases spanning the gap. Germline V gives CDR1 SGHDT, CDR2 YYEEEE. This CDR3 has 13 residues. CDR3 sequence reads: CASSFRETYIQYF. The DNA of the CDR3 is TGTGCCAGCAGCTTTCGTGAGACGTACATTCAGTACTTC.

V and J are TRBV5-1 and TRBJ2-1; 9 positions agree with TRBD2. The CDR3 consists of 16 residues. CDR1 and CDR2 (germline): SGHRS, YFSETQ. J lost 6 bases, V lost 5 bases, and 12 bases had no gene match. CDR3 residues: CASRRSAAGGGNEQFF. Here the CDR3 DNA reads TGCGCCAGCAGGCGTTCAGCGGCGGGAGGGGGCAATGAGCAGTTCTTC.

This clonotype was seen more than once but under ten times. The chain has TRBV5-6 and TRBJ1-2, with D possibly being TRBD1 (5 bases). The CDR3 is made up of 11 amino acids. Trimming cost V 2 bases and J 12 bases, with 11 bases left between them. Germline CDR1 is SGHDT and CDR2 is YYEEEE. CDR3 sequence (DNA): TGTGCCAGCAGCTTCGGGGCCTCTCACACCTTC. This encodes CASSFGASHTF.

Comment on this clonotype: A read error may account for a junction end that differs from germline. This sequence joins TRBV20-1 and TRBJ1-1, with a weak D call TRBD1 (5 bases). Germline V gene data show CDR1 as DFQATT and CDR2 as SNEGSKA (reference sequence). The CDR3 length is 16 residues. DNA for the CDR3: TGCTGTGCTAACCCCTGGGCAGGTAGGGGGAACACTGAAGCTTTCTTT. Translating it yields CCANPWAGRGNTEAFF.

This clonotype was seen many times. CDR3: CASSVGLAGVTGELFF. CDR3 coding DNA: TGTGCCAGCAGCGTCGGACTAGCGGGAGTTACCGGGGAGCTGTTTTTT. The chain uses TRBV7-9 and TRBJ2-2; 13 bases match TRBD2. The V gene end was trimmed by 5 bases and the J gene end by 5 bases; junction bases not matched to a gene: 5. The germline CDR1 and CDR2 sequences are SEHNR and FQNEAQ (reference sequence). This CDR3 has 16 residues.

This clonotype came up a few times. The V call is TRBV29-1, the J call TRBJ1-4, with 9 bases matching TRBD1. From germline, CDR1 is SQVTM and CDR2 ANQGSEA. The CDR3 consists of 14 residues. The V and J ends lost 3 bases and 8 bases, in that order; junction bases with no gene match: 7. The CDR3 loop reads CSVDRGTGQEKLFF. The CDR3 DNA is TGCAGCGTTGATCGAGGGACAGGGCAGGAAAAACTGTTTTTT.

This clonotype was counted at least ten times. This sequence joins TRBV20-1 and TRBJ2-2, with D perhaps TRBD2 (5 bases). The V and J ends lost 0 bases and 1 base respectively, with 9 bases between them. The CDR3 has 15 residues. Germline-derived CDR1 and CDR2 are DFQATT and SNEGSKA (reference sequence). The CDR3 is CSARETGMNTGELFF. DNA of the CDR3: TGCAGTGCTAGAGAGACCGGGATGAACACCGGGGAGCTGTTTTTT.

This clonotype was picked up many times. The CDR3 loop reads CASSYSATPRYGAFF. CDR3 bases: TGTGCCAGCAGTTACTCCGCCACCCCTCGCTACGGAGCTTTCTTT. V is TRBV6-5 and J is TRBJ1-1; D gene ambiguous. This CDR3 is built from 15 residues. Trimming pared 0 bases from V and 10 bases from J, leaving 18 bases between. The V gene's germline CDR1 is MNHEY and CDR2 SVGAGI.

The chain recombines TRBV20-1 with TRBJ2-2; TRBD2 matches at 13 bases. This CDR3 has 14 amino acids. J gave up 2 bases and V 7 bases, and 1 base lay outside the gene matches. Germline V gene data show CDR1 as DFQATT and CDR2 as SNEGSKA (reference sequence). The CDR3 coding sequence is TGCAGTGGACTAGCGGGAGGAAACACCGGGGAGCTGTTTTTT. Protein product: CSGLAGGNTGELFF.

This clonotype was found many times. The CDR3 protein is CASNSFSGKLTGELFF. As DNA, the CDR3 is TGCGCCAGCAATTCCTTCAGCGGGAAGCTCACCGGGGAGCTGTTTTTT. J is TRBJ2-2 and V is TRBV4-1; 7 bases match TRBD2. V trimming: 7 bases; J trimming: 4 bases; junction bases outside the gene matches: 12. CDR1 and CDR2 from the germline V gene are MGHRA and YSYEKL. There are 16 residues in the CDR3.

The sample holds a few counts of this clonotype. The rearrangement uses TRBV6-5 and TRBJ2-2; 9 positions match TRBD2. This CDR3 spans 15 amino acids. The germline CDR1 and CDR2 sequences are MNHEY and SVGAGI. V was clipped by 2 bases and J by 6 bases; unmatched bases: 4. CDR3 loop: CASSYGGRAAGELFF. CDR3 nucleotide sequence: TGTGCCAGCAGTTACGGCGGGAGGGCCGCCGGGGAGCTGTTTTTT.

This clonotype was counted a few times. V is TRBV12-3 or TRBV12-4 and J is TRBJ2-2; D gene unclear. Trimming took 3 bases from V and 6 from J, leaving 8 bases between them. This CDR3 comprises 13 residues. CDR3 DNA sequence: TGTGCCAGCAGTTTTGCTGGGGCCGGGGAGCTGTTTTTT. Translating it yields CASSFAGAGELFF.

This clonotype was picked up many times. CDR3 sequence (DNA): TGCGCCAGCAGCCCCGTTGCGGGGGGCGGCAATGAGCAGTTCTTC. Translation: CASSPVAGGGNEQFF. The V call is TRBV5-1, the J call TRBJ2-1; 8 nucleotides align to TRBD2. V gave up 4 bases and J gave up 6 bases; unmatched junction bases: 9. The CDR3 loop spans 15 amino acids. Per the germline V gene, CDR1 is SGHRS and CDR2 is YFSETQ.

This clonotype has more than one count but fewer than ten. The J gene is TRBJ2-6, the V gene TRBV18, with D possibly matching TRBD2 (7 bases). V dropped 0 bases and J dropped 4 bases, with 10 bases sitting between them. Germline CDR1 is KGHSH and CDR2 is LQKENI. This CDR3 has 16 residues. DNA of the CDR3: TGTGCCAGCTCACCACCCGGGGGGACAGGGGCCAACGTCCTGACTTTC. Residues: CASSPPGGTGANVLTF.

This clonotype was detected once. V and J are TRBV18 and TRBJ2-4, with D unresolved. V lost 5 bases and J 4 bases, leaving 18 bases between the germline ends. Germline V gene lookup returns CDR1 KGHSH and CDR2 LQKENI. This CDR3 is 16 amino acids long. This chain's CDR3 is CASSSLHSVDKNIQYF. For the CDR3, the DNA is TGTGCCAGCTCATCCCTTCACAGTGTAGATAAAAACATTCAGTACTTC. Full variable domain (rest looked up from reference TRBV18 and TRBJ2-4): NAGVMQNPRHLVRRRGQEARLRCSPMKGHSHVYWYRQLPEEGLKFMVYLQKENIIDESGMPKERFSAEFPKEGPSILRIQQVVRGDSAAYFCASSSLHSVDKNIQYFGAGTRLSVL.

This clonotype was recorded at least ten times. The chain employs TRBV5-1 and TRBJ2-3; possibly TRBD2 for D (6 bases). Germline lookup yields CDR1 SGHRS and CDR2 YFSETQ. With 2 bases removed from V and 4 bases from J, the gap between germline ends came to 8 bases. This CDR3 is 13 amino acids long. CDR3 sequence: CASSFGGSDTQYF. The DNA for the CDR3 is TGCGCCAGCAGCTTTGGGGGGTCAGATACGCAGTATTTT.

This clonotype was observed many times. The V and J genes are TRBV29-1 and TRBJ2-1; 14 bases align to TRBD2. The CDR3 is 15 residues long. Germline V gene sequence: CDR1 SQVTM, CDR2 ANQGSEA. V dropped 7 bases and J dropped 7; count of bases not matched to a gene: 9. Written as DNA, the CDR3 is TGCAGCGCCCTCGGGACTAGCGGGAGAGGGAATGAGCAGTTCTTC. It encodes CSALGTSGRGNEQFF.

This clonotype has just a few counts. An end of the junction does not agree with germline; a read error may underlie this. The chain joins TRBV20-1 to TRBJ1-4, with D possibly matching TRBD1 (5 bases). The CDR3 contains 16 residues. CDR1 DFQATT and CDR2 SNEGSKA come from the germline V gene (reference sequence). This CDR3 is CCARDPGGVVGEKLFF. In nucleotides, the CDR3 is TGCTGTGCTAGAGATCCGGGAGGGGTAGTAGGGGAAAAACTGTTTTTT.

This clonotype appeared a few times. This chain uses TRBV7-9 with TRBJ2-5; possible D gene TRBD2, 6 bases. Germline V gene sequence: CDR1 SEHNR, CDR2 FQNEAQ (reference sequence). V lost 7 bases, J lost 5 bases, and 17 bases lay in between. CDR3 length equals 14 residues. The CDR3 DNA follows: TGTGCCAGCAAAGCCAGGGACTTCACGGAGACCCAGTACTTC. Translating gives CASKARDFTETQYF.

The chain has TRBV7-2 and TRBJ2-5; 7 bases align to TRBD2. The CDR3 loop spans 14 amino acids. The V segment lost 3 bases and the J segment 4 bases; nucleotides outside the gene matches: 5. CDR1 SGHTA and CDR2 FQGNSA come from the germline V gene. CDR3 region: CASSFGGFGETQYF. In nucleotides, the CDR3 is TGTGCCAGCAGCTTCGGGGGGTTCGGAGAGACCCAGTACTTC.

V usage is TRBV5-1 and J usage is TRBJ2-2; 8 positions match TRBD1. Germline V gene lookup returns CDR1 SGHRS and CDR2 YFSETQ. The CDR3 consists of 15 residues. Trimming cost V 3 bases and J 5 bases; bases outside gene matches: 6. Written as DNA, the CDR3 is TGCGCCAGCAGCTCCCACGGACAGGGAACCGGGGAGCTGTTTTTT. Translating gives CASSSHGQGTGELFF.